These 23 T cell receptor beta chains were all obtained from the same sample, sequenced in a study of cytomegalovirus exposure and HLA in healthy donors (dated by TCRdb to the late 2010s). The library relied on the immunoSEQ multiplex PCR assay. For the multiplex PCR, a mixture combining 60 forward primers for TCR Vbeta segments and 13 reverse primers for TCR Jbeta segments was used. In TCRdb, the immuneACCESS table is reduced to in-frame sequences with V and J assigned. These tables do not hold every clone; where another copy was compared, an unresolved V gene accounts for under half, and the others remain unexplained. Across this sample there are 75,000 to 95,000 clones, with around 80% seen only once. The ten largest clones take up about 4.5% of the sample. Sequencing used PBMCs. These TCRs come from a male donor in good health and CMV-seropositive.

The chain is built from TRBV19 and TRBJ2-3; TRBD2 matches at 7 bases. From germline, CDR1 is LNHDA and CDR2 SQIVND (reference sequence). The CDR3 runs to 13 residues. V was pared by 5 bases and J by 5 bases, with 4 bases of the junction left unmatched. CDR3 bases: TGTGCCAGTAGTCCGGGACTAAGAGATACGCAGTATTTT. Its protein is CASSPGLRDTQYF.

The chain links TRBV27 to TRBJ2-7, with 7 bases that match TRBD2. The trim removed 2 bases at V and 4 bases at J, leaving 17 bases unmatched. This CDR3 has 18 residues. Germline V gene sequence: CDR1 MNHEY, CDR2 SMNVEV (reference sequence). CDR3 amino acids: CASSLKVSSGPPPYEQYF. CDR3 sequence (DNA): TGTGCCAGCAGTTTAAAGGTCTCTAGCGGCCCTCCCCCGTACGAGCAGTACTTC.

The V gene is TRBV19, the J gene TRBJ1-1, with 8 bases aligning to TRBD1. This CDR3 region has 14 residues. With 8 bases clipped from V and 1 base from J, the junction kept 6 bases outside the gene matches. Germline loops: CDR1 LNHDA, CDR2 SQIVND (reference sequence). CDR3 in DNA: TGTGCCAGTCGCTCAGGGGGCTCGAACACTGAAGCTTTCTTT. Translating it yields CASRSGGSNTEAFF.

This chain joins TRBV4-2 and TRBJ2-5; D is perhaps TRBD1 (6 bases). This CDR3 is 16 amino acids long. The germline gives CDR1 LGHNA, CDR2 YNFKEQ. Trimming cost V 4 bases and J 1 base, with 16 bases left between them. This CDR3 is CASSRGPGDPQETQYF. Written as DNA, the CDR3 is TGTGCCAGCAGCCGGGGTCCAGGGGACCCCCAAGAGACCCAGTACTTC.

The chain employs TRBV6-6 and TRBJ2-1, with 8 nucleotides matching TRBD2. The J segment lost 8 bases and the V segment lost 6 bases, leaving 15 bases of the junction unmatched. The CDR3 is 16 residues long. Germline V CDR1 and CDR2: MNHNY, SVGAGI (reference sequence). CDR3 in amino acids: CASSSPEKRGIDEQFF. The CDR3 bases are TGTGCCAGCAGCTCCCCCGAGAAGCGGGGGATCGATGAGCAGTTCTTC.

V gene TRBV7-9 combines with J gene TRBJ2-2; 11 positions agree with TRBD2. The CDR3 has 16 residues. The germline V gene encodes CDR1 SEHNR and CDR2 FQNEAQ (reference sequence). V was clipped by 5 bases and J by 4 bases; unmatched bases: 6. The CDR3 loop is CASSVLAGGGTGELFF. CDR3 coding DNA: TGTGCCAGCAGCGTCCTAGCGGGGGGCGGCACCGGGGAGCTGTTTTTT.

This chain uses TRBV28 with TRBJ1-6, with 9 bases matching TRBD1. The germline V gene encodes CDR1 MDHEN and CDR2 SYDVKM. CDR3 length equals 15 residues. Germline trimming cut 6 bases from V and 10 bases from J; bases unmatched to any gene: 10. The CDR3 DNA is TGTGCCAGCAGAATACAGGGGGCAAGGGGCTCACCCCTCCACTTT. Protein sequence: CASRIQGARGSPLHF.

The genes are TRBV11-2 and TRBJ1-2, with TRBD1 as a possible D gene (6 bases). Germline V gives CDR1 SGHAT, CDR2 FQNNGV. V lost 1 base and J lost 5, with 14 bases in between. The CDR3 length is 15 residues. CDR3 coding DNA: TGTGCCAGCAGCTTAGGGAGTACAGGGTTGTATGGCTACACCTTC. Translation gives CASSLGSTGLYGYTF.

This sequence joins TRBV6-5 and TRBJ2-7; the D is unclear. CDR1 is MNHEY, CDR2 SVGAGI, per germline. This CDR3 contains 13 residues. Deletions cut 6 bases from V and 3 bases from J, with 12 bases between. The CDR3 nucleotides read TGTGCCAGCAGACACCCGAACAGCTACGAGCAGTACTTC. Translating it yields CASRHPNSYEQYF.

The CDR3 here is CASSPLPGSNQPQHF. The DNA of the CDR3 is TGTGCCAGCAGTCCCCTGCCGGGATCCAATCAGCCCCAGCATTTT. The chain has TRBV27 and TRBJ1-5; D is ambiguous. Trimming took off 5 bases at V and 3 bases at J, with 14 bases between the two ends. The CDR3 has 15 residues. In germline, CDR1 is MNHEY, CDR2 SMNVEV (reference sequence).

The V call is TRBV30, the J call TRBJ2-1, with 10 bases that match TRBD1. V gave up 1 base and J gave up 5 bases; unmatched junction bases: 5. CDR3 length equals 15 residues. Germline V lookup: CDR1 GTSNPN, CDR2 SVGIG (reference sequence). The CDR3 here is CAWSEADRGHNEQFF. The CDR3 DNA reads TGTGCCTGGAGTGAAGCTGACAGGGGGCACAATGAGCAGTTCTTC.

The CDR3 sequence: CASSGPTGSSYEQYF. The DNA of the CDR3 is TGTGCCAGCAGTGGACCGACAGGTAGCTCCTACGAGCAGTACTTC. The J gene is TRBJ2-7, the V gene TRBV6-1; maybe TRBD1 (6 bases). This CDR3 spans 15 amino acids. The germline CDR1 and CDR2 sequences are MNHNS and SASEGT. The V gene lost 4 bases and the J gene lost 0 bases, with 13 bases spanning the gap.

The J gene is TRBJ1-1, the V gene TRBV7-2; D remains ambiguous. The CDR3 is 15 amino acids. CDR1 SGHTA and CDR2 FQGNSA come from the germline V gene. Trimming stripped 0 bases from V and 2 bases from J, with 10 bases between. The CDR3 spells CASSLALRGNTEAFF. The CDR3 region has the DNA TGTGCCAGCAGCTTAGCGCTTCGGGGAAACACTGAAGCTTTCTTT.

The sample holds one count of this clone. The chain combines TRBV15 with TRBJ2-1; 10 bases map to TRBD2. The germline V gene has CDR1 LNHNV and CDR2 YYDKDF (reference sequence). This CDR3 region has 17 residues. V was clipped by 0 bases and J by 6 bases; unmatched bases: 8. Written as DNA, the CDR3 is TGTGCCACCAGCAGAGATCTCCTAGCGGGAGTTTTCAATGAGCAGTTCTTC. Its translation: CATSRDLLAGVFNEQFF.

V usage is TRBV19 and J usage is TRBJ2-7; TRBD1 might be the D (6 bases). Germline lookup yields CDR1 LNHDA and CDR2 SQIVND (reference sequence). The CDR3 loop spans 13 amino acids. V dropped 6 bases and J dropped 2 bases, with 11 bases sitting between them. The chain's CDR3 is CASSWTETYEQYF. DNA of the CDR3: TGTGCCAGTAGCTGGACAGAAACCTACGAGCAGTACTTC.

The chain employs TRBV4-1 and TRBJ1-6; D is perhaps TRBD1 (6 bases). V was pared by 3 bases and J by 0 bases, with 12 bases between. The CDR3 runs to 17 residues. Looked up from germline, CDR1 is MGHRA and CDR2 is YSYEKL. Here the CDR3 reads CASSHSQGSSYNSPLHF. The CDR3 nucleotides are TGCGCCAGCAGCCACTCCCAGGGGAGCTCCTATAATTCACCCCTCCACTTT.

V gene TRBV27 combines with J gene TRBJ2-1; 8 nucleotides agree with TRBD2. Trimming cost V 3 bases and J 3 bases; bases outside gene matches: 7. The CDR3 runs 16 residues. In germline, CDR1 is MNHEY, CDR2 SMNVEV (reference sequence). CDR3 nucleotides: TGTGCCAGCAGTTTCCTACTAGCGGACAACTACAATGAGCAGTTCTTC. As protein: CASSFLLADNYNEQFF.

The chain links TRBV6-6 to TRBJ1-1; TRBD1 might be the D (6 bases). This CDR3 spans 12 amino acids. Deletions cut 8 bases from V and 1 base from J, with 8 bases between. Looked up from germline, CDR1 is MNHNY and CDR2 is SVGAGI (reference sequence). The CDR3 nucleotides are TGTGCCAGCCAGGGACAGAACACTGAAGCTTTCTTT. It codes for CASQGQNTEAFF.

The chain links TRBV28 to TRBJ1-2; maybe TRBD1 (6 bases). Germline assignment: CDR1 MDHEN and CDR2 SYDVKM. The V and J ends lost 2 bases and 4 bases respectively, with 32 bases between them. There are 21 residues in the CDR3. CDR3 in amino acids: CASSLAFRFGGNVEGGYGYTF. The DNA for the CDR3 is TGTGCCAGCAGTTTAGCTTTTCGGTTCGGCGGAAATGTCGAAGGGGGCTATGGCTACACCTTC.

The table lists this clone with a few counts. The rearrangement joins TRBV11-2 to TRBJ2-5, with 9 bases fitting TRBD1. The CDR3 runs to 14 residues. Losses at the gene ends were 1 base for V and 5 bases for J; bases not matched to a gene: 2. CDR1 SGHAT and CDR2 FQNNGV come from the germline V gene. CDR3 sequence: CASSLADRGETQYF. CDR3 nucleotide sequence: TGTGCCAGCAGCTTAGCAGACAGGGGGGAGACCCAGTACTTC.

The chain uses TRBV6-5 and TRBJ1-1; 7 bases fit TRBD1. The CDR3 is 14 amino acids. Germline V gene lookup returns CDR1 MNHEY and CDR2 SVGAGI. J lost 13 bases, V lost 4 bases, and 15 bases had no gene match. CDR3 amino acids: CASSSFGTELSFFF. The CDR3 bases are TGTGCCAGCAGTTCATTTGGGACAGAACTAAGCTTTTTCTTT.

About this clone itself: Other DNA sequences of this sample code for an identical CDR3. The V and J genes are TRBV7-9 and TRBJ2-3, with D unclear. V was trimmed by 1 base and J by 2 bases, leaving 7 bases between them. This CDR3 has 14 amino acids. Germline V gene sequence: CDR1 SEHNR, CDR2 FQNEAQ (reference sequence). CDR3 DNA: TGTGCCAGCAGCTTAGGCAGGTCCACAGATACGCAGTATTTT. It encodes CASSLGRSTDTQYF.

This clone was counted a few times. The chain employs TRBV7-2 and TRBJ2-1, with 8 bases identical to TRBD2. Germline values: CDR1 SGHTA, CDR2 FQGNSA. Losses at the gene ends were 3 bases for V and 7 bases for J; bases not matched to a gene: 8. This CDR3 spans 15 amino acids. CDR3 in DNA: TGTGCCAGCAGCTTGGGACTAGGACCCCTGAATGAGCAGTTCTTC. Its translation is CASSLGLGPLNEQFF.